These 17 T cell receptor beta chains were all obtained from the same sample, sequenced in a study of cytotoxic CD8 clonotypes in ibrutinib-treated CLL. Repertoires were generated with immunoSEQ multiplex PCR, while TCRdb's copy carries only in-frame clones and drops some. The table records more than 60,000 clones, 70% to 90% of them present only once. The source was PBMCs, collected after 24 months of ibrutinib treatment. The receptors were sampled from a human donor with chronic lymphocytic leukemia.

The V gene is TRBV7-2, the J gene TRBJ2-5; D is undetermined. The germline V gene has CDR1 SGHTA and CDR2 FQGNSA. Trimming took 5 bases from V and 2 from J, leaving 12 bases between them. CDR3 length: 14 amino acids. CDR3 sequence: CASSPPPQQETQYF. The CDR3, as DNA: TGTGCCAGCAGCCCACCCCCACAACAAGAGACCCAGTACTTC.

V usage is TRBV2 and J usage is TRBJ2-7; 8 nucleotides line up with TRBD2. In germline, CDR1 is SNHLY, CDR2 FYNNEI. Trimming took 2 bases from V and 0 from J; bases not matched to a gene: 12. CDR3 length: 18 amino acids. The CDR3: CASSEIMLAGTSSYEQYF. CDR3 nucleotides: TGTGCCAGCAGTGAAATTATGCTAGCGGGTACTAGCTCCTACGAGCAGTACTTC.

The chain joins TRBV5-6 to TRBJ2-7; 10 nucleotides line up with TRBD2. The CDR3 sequence is 16 residues long. Germline CDR1 SGHDT, CDR2 YYEEEE. V dropped 4 bases and J dropped 2; count of bases not matched to a gene: 9. CDR3 amino acids: CASSTWGLAHTYEQYF. The CDR3 DNA reads as TGTGCCAGCAGCACATGGGGACTAGCGCATACCTACGAGCAGTACTTC.

The chain is built from TRBV5-4 and TRBJ2-3; D remains ambiguous. V was trimmed by 6 bases and J by 0 bases, leaving 11 bases between them. Germline V gene sequence: CDR1 SGHNT, CDR2 YYREEE (reference sequence). There are 14 residues in the CDR3. The CDR3 region has the DNA TGTGCCAGCACCGTAGGAGAGAGCACAGATACGCAGTATTTT. Protein sequence: CASTVGESTDTQYF.

This rearrangement joins TRBV2 to TRBJ1-2; 7 nucleotides line up with TRBD1. The J segment lost 7 bases and the V segment lost 3 bases, leaving 8 bases of the junction unmatched. Germline V gene lookup returns CDR1 SNHLY and CDR2 FYNNEI. The CDR3 contains 14 residues. The CDR3 sequence: CASSEQGGLGGYTF. DNA of the CDR3: TGTGCCAGCAGTGAGCAGGGGGGCCTCGGTGGCTACACCTTC.

This clone was picked up a small number of times. This chain connects TRBV27 to TRBJ1-5, with a weak D call TRBD1 (5 bases). This CDR3 spans 19 amino acids. Germline assignment: CDR1 MNHEY and CDR2 SMNVEV (reference sequence). V was trimmed by 3 bases and J by 1 base, leaving 22 bases between them. The CDR3 loop reads CASSFSSGSFHMSNQPQHF. The CDR3 coding sequence is TGTGCCAGCAGTTTCTCTTCAGGGTCTTTCCATATGAGCAATCAGCCCCAGCATTTT.

This clone is a singleton in its sample. The V and J genes are TRBV7-2 and TRBJ2-3; 13 bases map to TRBD2. The V segment lost 6 bases and the J segment 7 bases; nucleotides outside the gene matches: 4. The CDR3 covers 14 residues. Germline lookup yields CDR1 SGHTA and CDR2 FQGNSA. The CDR3 DNA sequence: TGTGCCAGCAGACTAGCGGGAGGGGGGAATACGCAGTATTTT. Its protein product is CASRLAGGGNTQYF.

The V gene is TRBV30, the J gene TRBJ2-5; D call uncertain. This CDR3 has 14 residues. The germline V gene has CDR1 GTSNPN and CDR2 SVGIG (reference sequence). The ends were cut back, 4 bases at V and 5 bases at J, with 17 bases in the middle. The CDR3 DNA reads as TGTGCCTGGATCGTACCTGGGGTTAGGGAGACCCAGTACTTC. As protein: CAWIVPGVRETQYF.

V gene TRBV5-1 combines with J gene TRBJ2-3; 14 nucleotides agree with TRBD2. V was pared by 2 bases and J by 7 bases, with 12 bases of the junction left unmatched. The V gene's germline CDR1 is SGHRS and CDR2 YFSETQ. This CDR3 spans 18 amino acids. Here the CDR3 reads CASSFGLTSGRAGNTQYF. CDR3 nucleotide sequence: TGCGCCAGCAGCTTCGGGTTGACTAGCGGGAGGGCCGGAAATACGCAGTATTTT.

The chain couples TRBV2 to TRBJ2-1, with D perhaps matching TRBD1 (6 bases). Per the germline V gene, CDR1 is SNHLY and CDR2 is FYNNEI. There are 14 residues in the CDR3. With 4 bases removed from V and 7 bases from J, the gap between germline ends came to 14 bases. The DNA of the CDR3 is TGTGCCAGCAGTGTCGTACAGGGTAGGAATGAGCAGTTCTTC. Translating it yields CASSVVQGRNEQFF.

This clone was counted a single time. The rearrangement links TRBV11-2 to TRBJ2-5; D is possibly TRBD1 (5 bases). The V and J ends lost 8 bases and 2 bases respectively, with 9 bases between them. There are 12 residues in the CDR3. Germline values: CDR1 SGHAT, CDR2 FQNNGV. The CDR3 sequence: CASGASQETQYF. The CDR3 bases are TGTGCCAGCGGGGCATCGCAAGAGACCCAGTACTTC.

The V gene is TRBV18, the J gene TRBJ2-1, with 10 bases lining up with TRBD2. The CDR3 is made up of 16 amino acids. The V gene's germline CDR1 is KGHSH and CDR2 LQKENI. Trimming removed 3 bases from V and 6 bases from J; junction bases left unmatched: 8. DNA of the CDR3: TGTGCCAGCTCACCCACCGGGACTAGCGCCGGCAATGAGCAGTTCTTC. This encodes CASSPTGTSAGNEQFF.

This chain joins TRBV9 and TRBJ2-1; D assignment may be TRBD1 or TRBD2 (5 bases each). V lost 0 bases to trimming and J lost 4 bases, with 11 bases between them. This CDR3 region has 15 residues. Germline-derived CDR1 and CDR2 are SGDLS and YYNGEE. The CDR3 nucleotides are TGTGCCAGCAGCGTAGAGGGACGGGGATACAATGAGCAGTTCTTC. Translated: CASSVEGRGYNEQFF.

This sequence joins TRBV6-1 and TRBJ2-5; TRBD2 matches at 11 bases. After removal of 6 bases from V and 2 bases from J, the junction contained 5 bases not matched to a gene. The CDR3 extends over 15 amino acids. CDR1 and CDR2 from the germline V gene are MNHNS and SASEGT. CDR3 sequence (DNA): TGTGCCAGCAGAACTAGCGGGAGAGCGCAAGAGACCCAGTACTTC. This encodes CASRTSGRAQETQYF.

V is TRBV6-1 and J is TRBJ1-2; D unresolved. Trimming took off 7 bases at V and 5 bases at J, with 8 bases between the two ends. The germline V gene has CDR1 MNHNS and CDR2 SASEGT. This CDR3 region has 11 residues. The CDR3 DNA is TGTGCCAGCACCTCCTTTTATGGCTACACCTTC. Protein product: CASTSFYGYTF.

The chain couples TRBV18 to TRBJ2-1; D might be TRBD1 (5 bases). The CDR3 has 14 residues. The germline V gene encodes CDR1 KGHSH and CDR2 LQKENI. Trimming took off 3 bases at V and 12 bases at J, with 18 bases between the two ends. The CDR3: CASSPPSMDTLQFF. CDR3 bases: TGTGCCAGCTCACCCCCTTCGATGGACACCCTGCAGTTCTTC.

CDR3 region: CASSLYGRNNEQFF. In nucleotides, the CDR3 is TGTGCCAGCAGCCTCTACGGCCGTAACAATGAGCAGTTCTTC. The chain joins TRBV7-2 to TRBJ2-1, with unresolved D. The CDR3 length is 14 residues. V dropped 5 bases and J dropped 5 bases, with 13 bases sitting between them. The germline V gene has CDR1 SGHTA and CDR2 FQGNSA.